These 25 T cell receptor beta chains were all obtained from the same sample, sequenced in a study of cytomegalovirus exposure and HLA in healthy donors. PCR primers comprised 60 Vbeta and 13 Jbeta primers. Assay used: immunoSEQ multiplex PCR; TCRdb lists only in-frame clones, some missing. This repertoire shows about 130,000 clones, approximately 71% found once; its top ten account for 0.75% to 0.95%. Sequencing input: PBMCs. The receptors shown here come from a woman aged 60-70 years in good health and CMV-seronegative.

The rearrangement uses TRBV18 and TRBJ2-2, with 7 bases fitting TRBD1. In germline, CDR1 is KGHSH, CDR2 LQKENI. J gave up 4 bases and V 3 bases, and 8 bases lay outside the gene matches. The CDR3 extends over 16 amino acids. CDR3 DNA: TGTGCCAGCTCACCCCGAGGGGGCCGGGTCACCGGGGAGCTGTTTTTT. This translates into CASSPRGGRVTGELFF.

The chain uses TRBV4-1 and TRBJ1-4; 8 bases are a match to TRBD1. CDR1 is MGHRA and CDR2 is YSYEKL in the germline V gene. This CDR3 region has 16 residues. V lost 6 bases, J lost 5 bases, and 11 bases stayed unmatched. DNA of the CDR3: TGCGCCAGCAGTTACACCGGGACAGGAAAAAATGAAAAACTGTTTTTT. It yields the protein CASSYTGTGKNEKLFF.

V usage is TRBV6-5 and J usage is TRBJ2-7, with 7 bases aligning to TRBD1. V trimming: 6 bases; J trimming: 6 bases; junction bases outside the gene matches: 14. Germline values: CDR1 MNHEY, CDR2 SVGAGI. This CDR3 is 15 amino acids long. This CDR3 is CASSPRGRGSGEQYF. CDR3 DNA sequence: TGTGCCAGCAGCCCCCGGGGCAGGGGGTCTGGCGAGCAGTACTTC.

The chain has TRBV6-5 and TRBJ1-1, with no clear D. The germline V and J ends were trimmed by 0 bases and 1 base, with 12 bases remaining between them. The CDR3 totals 16 residues. The germline V gene has CDR1 MNHEY and CDR2 SVGAGI. This chain's CDR3 is CASSYSPAGWNTEAFF. The CDR3 nucleotides are TGTGCCAGCAGTTACTCGCCGGCAGGCTGGAACACTGAAGCTTTCTTT.

This chain connects TRBV28 to TRBJ2-2; perhaps TRBD2 as D (7 bases). The ends were cut back, 5 bases at V and 4 bases at J, with 17 bases in the middle. This CDR3 spans 16 amino acids. CDR1 MDHEN and CDR2 SYDVKM come from the germline V gene. The CDR3 nucleotides are TGTGCCAGCAGTGATCCGGGGGGCGACAGCACCGGGGAGCTGTTTTTT. Translating it yields CASSDPGGDSTGELFF.

The CDR3 DNA sequence: TGCGCCAGCAGCATCGGATCTGGACAGGTCCCCGGGGAGCTGTTTTTT. Translated: CASSIGSGQVPGELFF. The chain recombines TRBV5-1 with TRBJ2-2; 7 bases are a match to TRBD1. The CDR3 is 16 residues long. CDR1 is SGHRS and CDR2 is YFSETQ in the germline V gene. Trimming at V came to 4 bases and at J to 6 bases, leaving 12 bases not matched to a gene. The full variable domain, in which reference TRBV5-1 and TRBJ2-2 provide the parts outside the CDR3, is KAGVTQTPRYLIKTRGQQVTLSCSPISGHRSVSWYQQTPGQGLQFLFEYFSETQRNKGNFPGRFSGRQFSNSRSEMNVSTLELGDSALYLCASSIGSGQVPGELFFGEGSRLTVL.

Written as DNA, the CDR3 is TGTGCCAGCACCCAGTCGGGGTTGGGCAATGAGCAGTTCTTC. This codes for CASTQSGLGNEQFF. This chain uses TRBV7-9 with TRBJ2-1; weak D call: TRBD2 (5 bases). V lost 7 bases to trimming and J lost 6 bases, with 16 bases between them. Germline CDR1 reads SEHNR; CDR2 reads FQNEAQ (reference sequence). The CDR3 is 14 residues long.

The CDR3 region has the DNA TGTGCCAGCAGCACTCCCCGGGGTAGCGGGAGTTTCTACGAGCAGTACTTC. Its protein is CASSTPRGSGSFYEQYF. The rearrangement uses TRBV21-1 and TRBJ2-7; TRBD2 is the table's D call, not checked against the DNA. TRBV21-1 is described as a pseudogene. The CDR3 covers 17 residues.

CDR3 in amino acids: CASSQASGTGGIGRSGNTIYF. Written as DNA, the CDR3 is TGCGCCAGCAGCCAAGCCTCAGGGACAGGGGGAATCGGGCGCTCTGGAAACACCATATATTTT. The V gene is TRBV4-1, the J gene TRBJ1-3, with 11 positions matching TRBD1. The J segment lost 0 bases and the V segment lost 1 base, leaving 14 bases of the junction unmatched. From germline, CDR1 is MGHRA and CDR2 YSYEKL. The CDR3 has 21 amino acids.

The V and J genes are TRBV4-1 and TRBJ2-1; 10 nucleotides align to TRBD2. CDR1 is MGHRA and CDR2 is YSYEKL in the germline V gene. The ends lost 0 bases at V and 7 bases at J; junction bases unmatched: 6. The CDR3 is 16 residues long. The CDR3 nucleotides read TGCGCCAGCAGCCAAGAAGCGGGAGGGAGCCAAAATGAGCAGTTCTTC. Translated: CASSQEAGGSQNEQFF.

The CDR3 region has the DNA TGTGCCATCAGCCGTGAGGCAGTTGAAAAACTGTTTTTT. This gives the protein CAISREAVEKLFF. V usage is TRBV10-3 and J usage is TRBJ1-4, with D unresolved. V lost 6 bases and J 7 bases, leaving 12 bases between the germline ends. This CDR3 comprises 13 residues. Germline values: CDR1 ENHRY, CDR2 SYGVKD.

CDR3 nucleotide sequence: TGTGCCAGCAGCACACCTCAAGAGACCCAGTACTTC. It codes for CASSTPQETQYF. V is TRBV7-9 and J is TRBJ2-5; no firm D call. Germline CDR1 and CDR2: SEHNR and FQNEAQ (reference sequence). The ends were cut back, 5 bases at V and 2 bases at J, with 6 bases in the middle. The CDR3 length is 12 residues. The full variable domain, completed using reference TRBV7-9 and TRBJ2-5, is DTGVSQNPRHKITKRGQNVTFRCDPISEHNRLYWYRQTLGQGPEFLTYFQNEAQLEKSRLLSDRFSAERPKGSFSTLEIQRTEQGDSAMYLCASSTPQETQYFGPGTRLLVL.

The J gene is TRBJ2-1, the V gene TRBV21-1; the tabulated D call, TRBD2, remains unverified against the DNA. TRBV21-1 is tagged as a pseudogene. CDR3 length: 16 residues. The CDR3 reads CASSKAGLAIYNEQFF. In DNA, the CDR3 is TGTGCCAGCAGCAAAGCGGGACTAGCGATTTACAATGAGCAGTTCTTC.

J is TRBJ2-7 and V is TRBV30; perhaps TRBD2 as D (7 bases). CDR3 size: 18 residues. V lost 2 bases, J lost 0 bases, and 23 bases lay in between. CDR1 is GTSNPN, CDR2 SVGIG, per germline (reference sequence). The DNA of the CDR3 is TGTGCCTGGAGTATCCTGGGGATAGGGGGGGGTAGCTCCTACGAGCAGTACTTC. Its protein product is CAWSILGIGGGSSYEQYF.

The V gene is TRBV29-1, the J gene TRBJ1-4; weak D call: TRBD1 (5 bases). The germline CDR1 and CDR2 sequences are SQVTM and ANQGSEA. Between the trimmed V and J ends, which lost 7 bases and 4 bases, there was a span of 28 bases. The CDR3 totals 18 residues. The CDR3 region has the DNA TGCAGCGCCGTCGACGGGGGTGAGATCCCATATGATAATGAAAAACTGTTTTTT. Amino acid sequence: CSAVDGGEIPYDNEKLFF.

The chain combines TRBV14 with TRBJ2-3; D not certain. This CDR3 region has 12 residues. V lost 5 bases and J 5 bases, leaving 8 bases between the germline ends. Looked up from germline, CDR1 is SGHDN and CDR2 is FVKESK. The CDR3, as DNA: TGTGCCAGCAGCTCGTACAGAGATACGCAGTATTTT. It specifies CASSSYRDTQYF.

The rearrangement uses TRBV15 and TRBJ1-1; 8 positions agree with TRBD1. The CDR3 is 13 residues long. CDR1 and CDR2 from the germline V gene are LNHNV and YYDKDF (reference sequence). V trimming: 3 bases; J trimming: 3 bases; junction bases outside the gene matches: 0. CDR3 DNA sequence: TGTGCCACCAGCAGGGACAGGGACACTGAAGCTTTCTTT. It encodes CATSRDRDTEAFF.

The chain combines TRBV7-7 with TRBJ2-3; D is perhaps TRBD1 (5 bases). V lost 6 bases and J 3 bases, leaving 10 bases between the germline ends. The CDR3 consists of 13 residues. Germline V gene lookup returns CDR1 SSHAT and CDR2 FNYEAQ (reference sequence). In DNA form, the CDR3 reads TGTGCCAGCAGTTTCAGGGTGACAGATACGCAGTATTTT. It specifies CASSFRVTDTQYF.

This rearrangement joins TRBV5-7 to TRBJ1-1; 9 nucleotides agree with TRBD1. TRBV5-7 is classed as an ORF, of uncertain function. The ends lost 2 bases at V and 6 bases at J; junction bases unmatched: 8. The CDR3 contains 15 residues. The DNA of the CDR3 is TGTGCCAGCAGCTTAGTATCACAGGGGGCGGCTGAAGCTTTCTTT. Encoded protein: CASSLVSQGAAEAFF.

The chain employs TRBV20-1 and TRBJ1-1; D gene ambiguous. This CDR3 spans 11 amino acids. Trimming removed 0 bases at V and 7 bases at J, with 6 bases between. Germline lookup yields CDR1 DFQATT and CDR2 SNEGSKA (reference sequence). CDR3 nucleotide sequence: TGCAGTGCTAGAGATCCTAGTGAAGCTTTCTTT. The encoded protein is CSARDPSEAFF.

This chain connects TRBV2 to TRBJ1-2, with 12 nucleotides matching TRBD1. CDR3 length equals 17 residues. Per germline, CDR1 SNHLY and CDR2 FYNNEI. Losses at the gene ends were 6 bases for V and 4 bases for J; bases not matched to a gene: 12. The DNA for the CDR3 is TGTGCCAGCAGACCCGGGACAGGGGGCTTAAAGCTCTATGGCTACACCTTC. Its translation: CASRPGTGGLKLYGYTF.

This clone was seen only a few times. This chain joins TRBV27 and TRBJ2-1, with 7 nucleotides matching TRBD1. The ends lost 2 bases at V and 15 bases at J; junction bases unmatched: 10. The CDR3 has 13 residues. The germline CDR1 and CDR2 sequences are MNHEY and SMNVEV (reference sequence). This chain's CDR3 is CASSLPRVTGLFF. CDR3 in DNA: TGTGCCAGCAGTTTACCCCGTGTGACAGGGCTGTTCTTC.

The chain has TRBV6-1 and TRBJ1-5; D not resolved. Germline values: CDR1 MNHNS, CDR2 SASEGT. V was clipped by 5 bases and J by 2 bases, with 7 bases between them. This CDR3 has 13 residues. This CDR3 reads CASSTTRNQPQHF. The CDR3 DNA follows: TGTGCCAGCAGTACGACACGCAATCAGCCCCAGCATTTT.

This chain connects TRBV28 to TRBJ1-6; TRBD1 matches 9 bases. With 5 bases clipped from V and 13 bases from J, the junction kept 15 bases outside the gene matches. The CDR3 is 16 amino acids. Germline V lookup: CDR1 MDHEN, CDR2 SYDVKM. The CDR3 coding sequence is TGTGCCAGCAGTCCAATGACAGGGGGAACCTTTTTGCCCCTCCACTTT. It yields the protein CASSPMTGGTFLPLHF. The full variable domain, with the rest looked up from reference TRBV28 and TRBJ1-6, is DVKVTQSSRYLVKRTGEKVFLECVQDMDHENMFWYRQDPGLGLRLIYFSYDVKMKEKGDIPEGYSVSREKKERFSLILESASTNQTSMYLCASSPMTGGTFLPLHFGNGTRLTVT.

This chain connects TRBV6-1 to TRBJ1-2, with 9 nucleotides matching TRBD1. This CDR3 is built from 15 residues. V was clipped by 1 base and J by 5 bases; unmatched bases: 5. Germline assignment: CDR1 MNHNS and CDR2 SASEGT. The CDR3 sequence: CASSEGPGQGYGYTF. CDR3 nucleotide sequence: TGTGCCAGCAGTGAAGGACCGGGACAGGGATATGGCTACACCTTC.